What follows are 15 T cell receptor beta chains derived from one specimen sequenced in a study of STAT5B mutations in CD4+ large granular lymphocyte leukemia. Data came from immunoSEQ multiplex PCR; TCRdb stores just in-frame clones and leaves some out. The sample contains over 25,000 clones, approximately 80% of which appear only once. Sequenced: CD4+ T cells from blood buffy coats. The receptors here all came from a human donor in good health.

The sample holds a few counts of this clone. The chain carries TRBV4-1 and TRBJ2-1; no clear D. CDR1 is MGHRA, CDR2 YSYEKL, per germline. This CDR3 spans 16 amino acids. V lost 3 bases and J 4 bases, leaving 16 bases between the germline ends. CDR3: CASSHVDIVSYNEQFF. CDR3 DNA: TGCGCCAGCAGCCACGTCGACATAGTATCTTACAATGAGCAGTTCTTC.

The rearrangement links TRBV18 to TRBJ2-7; D is undetermined. V lost 4 bases and J lost 4, with 23 bases in between. This CDR3 has 17 residues. CDR1 is KGHSH, CDR2 LQKENI, per germline. The CDR3 is CASSLPTADWEGYEQYV. CDR3 nucleotide sequence: TGTGCCAGCTCACTCCCCACGGCAGATTGGGAAGGGTACGAGCAGTACGTC.

This clone was detected a few times. This chain joins TRBV2 and TRBJ2-2; a possible D gene is TRBD2 (5 bases). The length of the CDR3 is 13 residues. With 7 bases removed from V and 4 bases from J, the gap between germline ends came to 10 bases. The germline V gene encodes CDR1 SNHLY and CDR2 FYNNEI. The CDR3 nucleotides read TGTGCCAGCACTACGGGGAGCACCGGGGAGCTGTTTTTT. It is translated as CASTTGSTGELFF. The full variable domain, completed using reference TRBV2 and TRBJ2-2, is EPEVTQTPSHQVTQMGQEVILRCVPISNHLYFYWYRQILGQKVEFLVSFYNNEISEKSEIFDDQFSVERPDGSNFTLKIRSTKLEDSAMYFCASTTGSTGELFFGEGSRLTVL.

This clone was counted a single time. The chain employs TRBV19 and TRBJ1-1; 8 bases are shared with TRBD1. CDR1 and CDR2 from the germline V gene are LNHDA and SQIVND (reference sequence). The CDR3 runs 15 residues. V lost 5 bases to trimming and J lost 0 bases; unmatched junction nucleotides: 5. In nucleotides, the CDR3 is TGTGCCAGTAGTTCGACAGGGGTATTGAACACTGAAGCTTTCTTT. Residues: CASSSTGVLNTEAFF.

The chain carries TRBV4-2 and TRBJ2-5; D may correspond to TRBD1 or TRBD2 (5 bases each). The CDR3 spans 17 residues. Germline V gene sequence: CDR1 LGHNA, CDR2 YNFKEQ. Deletions cut 0 bases from V and 4 bases from J, with 18 bases between. CDR3 protein: CASSQDRRLGELETQYF. CDR3 nucleotides: TGTGCCAGCAGCCAAGATCGGAGGTTGGGGGAGTTAGAGACCCAGTACTTC.

This clone was picked up a small number of times. The chain uses TRBV7-6 and TRBJ1-4; weak D call: TRBD1 (5 bases). Germline-derived CDR1 and CDR2 are SGHVS and FNYEAQ. Trimming shortened V by 1 base and J by 7 bases, and 10 bases separated the two germline ends. The CDR3 extends over 14 amino acids. The CDR3 region has the DNA TGTGCCAGCAGCTTAGGCCCGAGGGGTGAAAAACTGTTTTTT. This sequence encodes CASSLGPRGEKLFF.

This chain links TRBV6-1 with TRBJ1-1; D might be TRBD1 (5 bases). Germline loops: CDR1 MNHNS, CDR2 SASEGT. V was cut by 6 bases and J by 1 base, with 9 bases left in between. CDR3 length: 13 amino acids. CDR3 sequence (DNA): TGTGCCAGCAGGGGGCGGGAGAACACTGAAGCTTTCTTT. Protein product: CASRGRENTEAFF.

The J gene is TRBJ1-1, the V gene TRBV18, with a weak D call TRBD1 (5 bases). This CDR3 spans 13 amino acids. CDR1 and CDR2 (germline): KGHSH, LQKENI. The germline V and J ends were trimmed by 0 bases and 11 bases, with 13 bases remaining between them. The CDR3 DNA reads TGTGCCAGCTCACCACCGCTGGGGGGAGTTGCTTTCTTT. This sequence encodes CASSPPLGGVAFF.

This chain uses TRBV11-2 with TRBJ2-3, with 8 bases that match TRBD2. The CDR3 is made up of 17 amino acids. Trimming took 5 bases from V and 5 from J; bases not matched to a gene: 15. CDR1 and CDR2 from the germline V gene are SGHAT and FQNNGV. CDR3 in amino acids: CASSEDGTAGGGDTQYF. The CDR3 DNA is TGTGCCAGCAGCGAAGATGGGACGGCGGGGGGAGGAGATACGCAGTATTTT.

The V call is TRBV27, the J call TRBJ1-2; weak D call: TRBD1 (5 bases). The CDR3 is 15 amino acids. V gave up 4 bases and J gave up 8 bases, with 20 bases separating them. The germline CDR1 and CDR2 sequences are MNHEY and SMNVEV (reference sequence). The CDR3 coding sequence is TGTGCCAGCAGTTCTCTTGGGGGAAACGCGGGCGGCTACACCTTC. Translated: CASSSLGGNAGGYTF.

The chain has TRBV25-1 and TRBJ1-2, with 10 bases identical to TRBD1. CDR1 is MGHDK, CDR2 SYGVNS, per germline. The CDR3 sequence is 16 residues long. The J segment lost 2 bases and the V segment lost 2 bases, leaving 5 bases of the junction unmatched. CDR3: CASSEPGTGANYGYTF. Written as DNA, the CDR3 is TGTGCCAGCAGTGAACCCGGGACAGGGGCGAACTATGGCTACACCTTC.

This chain connects TRBV21-1 to TRBJ2-3; no DNA check was done on the table's D call, TRBD1. TRBV21-1 is annotated as a pseudogene. There are 16 residues in the CDR3. In DNA, the CDR3 is TGTGCCAGCAGCAAAAGCATGGGACAGGGGACAGATACGCAGTATTTT. Protein product: CASSKSMGQGTDTQYF.

The rearrangement joins TRBV4-2 to TRBJ1-2, with D possibly matching TRBD1 (5 bases). The CDR3 has 14 residues. Germline CDR1 and CDR2: LGHNA and YNFKEQ. V was clipped by 1 base and J by 7 bases, with 13 bases between them. CDR3 sequence reads: CASSQGRGGSGYTF. CDR3 in DNA: TGTGCCAGCAGCCAAGGCCGTGGGGGTAGTGGCTACACCTTC.

The chain has TRBV6-5 and TRBJ2-3; 10 bases fit TRBD1. V gave up 2 bases and J gave up 10 bases; unmatched junction bases: 6. Germline-derived CDR1 and CDR2 are MNHEY and SVGAGI. The CDR3 has 14 residues. The CDR3 sequence is CASSYPRDRGAQYF. CDR3 DNA: TGTGCCAGCAGTTACCCAAGGGACAGGGGCGCGCAGTATTTT.

V is TRBV11-1 and J is TRBJ2-1, with 8 bases that match TRBD2. V was clipped by 5 bases and J by 6 bases; unmatched bases: 9. CDR1 and CDR2 (germline): SGHAT, FQDESV (reference sequence). The CDR3 covers 15 residues. The CDR3 spells CASSPQTSVLNEQFF. The CDR3 DNA reads TGTGCCAGCAGCCCTCAGACTAGCGTGCTCAATGAGCAGTTCTTC.